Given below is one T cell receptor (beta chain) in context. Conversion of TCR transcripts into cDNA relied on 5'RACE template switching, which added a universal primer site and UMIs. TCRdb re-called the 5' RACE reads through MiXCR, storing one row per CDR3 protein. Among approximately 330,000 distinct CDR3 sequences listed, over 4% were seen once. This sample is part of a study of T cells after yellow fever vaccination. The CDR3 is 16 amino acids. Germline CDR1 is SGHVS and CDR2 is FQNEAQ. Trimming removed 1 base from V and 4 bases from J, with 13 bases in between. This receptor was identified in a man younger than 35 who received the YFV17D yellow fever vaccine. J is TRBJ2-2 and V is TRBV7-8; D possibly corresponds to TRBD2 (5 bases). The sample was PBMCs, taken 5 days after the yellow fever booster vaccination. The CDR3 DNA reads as TGTGCCAGCAGCTTAGGTGGCGGGTTGGCCACCGGGGAGCTGTTTTTT. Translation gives CASSLGGGLATGELFF.